A selection of T cell receptor beta chains follows, all from one sample in a study of blood T cell repertoires in COVID-19. Sequencing was performed with immunoSEQ multiplex PCR; in TCRdb, only in-frame clones are kept and a portion is missing. The sample includes 110,000 or so clones, 85% to 90% of them seen just once. Sequenced sample: peripheral blood. The receptors originated from a woman aged 60-75 years with COVID-19, enrolled during active disease. Both conserved end residues are part of each CDR3. Fields, in order: J gene, V gene, CDR3 protein.

>TRBJ1-2|TRBV6-5
CASRRTGNYGYTF
>TRBJ1-1|TRBV12-3/TRBV12-4
CASSFQDSLRAFF
>TRBJ2-2|TRBV10-3
CAISGTTGELFF
>TRBJ1-1|TRBV28
CASSFGTGGFTEAFF
>TRBJ1-1|TRBV18
CASSPQKARGFTEAFF
>TRBJ2-3|TRBV5-1
CASSFRGQPPDTQYF
>TRBJ2-7|TRBV29-1
CSVSRGLAGSYEQYF
>TRBJ2-3|TRBV19
CASSPTGGADTQYF
>TRBJ2-5|TRBV7-6
CASSRGTSGEETQYF
>TRBJ1-2|TRBV5-5
CASSPGQGRDYGYTF
>TRBJ2-7|TRBV5-1
CASSLEGQGGSYEQYF
>TRBJ1-3|TRBV28
CASSLGTGGPGNTIYF
>TRBJ1-2|TRBV14
CASSQETGNGYTF
>TRBJ2-7|TRBV4-2
CASRRDSSYEQYF